Given below is one T cell receptor (beta chain) in context. The data derive from a study of blood T cell repertoires in COVID-19. Trimming removed 3 bases at V and 6 bases at J, with 17 bases between. The CDR3 loop spans 15 amino acids. Per germline, CDR1 LGHNA and CDR2 YNFKEQ. Data came from immunoSEQ multiplex PCR; TCRdb stores just in-frame clones and leaves some out. Of approximately 97,000 clones listed, around four fifths are singletons. The V and J genes are TRBV4-2 and TRBJ1-1; D is unresolved. The TCR was taken from a human donor in a cohort sampled during active COVID-19. Sample: peripheral blood. The CDR3 coding sequence is TGTGCCAGCAGCCAGAGCGGGCTCGGCCCCTCTGAAGCTTTCTTT. This gives the protein CASSQSGLGPSEAFF.